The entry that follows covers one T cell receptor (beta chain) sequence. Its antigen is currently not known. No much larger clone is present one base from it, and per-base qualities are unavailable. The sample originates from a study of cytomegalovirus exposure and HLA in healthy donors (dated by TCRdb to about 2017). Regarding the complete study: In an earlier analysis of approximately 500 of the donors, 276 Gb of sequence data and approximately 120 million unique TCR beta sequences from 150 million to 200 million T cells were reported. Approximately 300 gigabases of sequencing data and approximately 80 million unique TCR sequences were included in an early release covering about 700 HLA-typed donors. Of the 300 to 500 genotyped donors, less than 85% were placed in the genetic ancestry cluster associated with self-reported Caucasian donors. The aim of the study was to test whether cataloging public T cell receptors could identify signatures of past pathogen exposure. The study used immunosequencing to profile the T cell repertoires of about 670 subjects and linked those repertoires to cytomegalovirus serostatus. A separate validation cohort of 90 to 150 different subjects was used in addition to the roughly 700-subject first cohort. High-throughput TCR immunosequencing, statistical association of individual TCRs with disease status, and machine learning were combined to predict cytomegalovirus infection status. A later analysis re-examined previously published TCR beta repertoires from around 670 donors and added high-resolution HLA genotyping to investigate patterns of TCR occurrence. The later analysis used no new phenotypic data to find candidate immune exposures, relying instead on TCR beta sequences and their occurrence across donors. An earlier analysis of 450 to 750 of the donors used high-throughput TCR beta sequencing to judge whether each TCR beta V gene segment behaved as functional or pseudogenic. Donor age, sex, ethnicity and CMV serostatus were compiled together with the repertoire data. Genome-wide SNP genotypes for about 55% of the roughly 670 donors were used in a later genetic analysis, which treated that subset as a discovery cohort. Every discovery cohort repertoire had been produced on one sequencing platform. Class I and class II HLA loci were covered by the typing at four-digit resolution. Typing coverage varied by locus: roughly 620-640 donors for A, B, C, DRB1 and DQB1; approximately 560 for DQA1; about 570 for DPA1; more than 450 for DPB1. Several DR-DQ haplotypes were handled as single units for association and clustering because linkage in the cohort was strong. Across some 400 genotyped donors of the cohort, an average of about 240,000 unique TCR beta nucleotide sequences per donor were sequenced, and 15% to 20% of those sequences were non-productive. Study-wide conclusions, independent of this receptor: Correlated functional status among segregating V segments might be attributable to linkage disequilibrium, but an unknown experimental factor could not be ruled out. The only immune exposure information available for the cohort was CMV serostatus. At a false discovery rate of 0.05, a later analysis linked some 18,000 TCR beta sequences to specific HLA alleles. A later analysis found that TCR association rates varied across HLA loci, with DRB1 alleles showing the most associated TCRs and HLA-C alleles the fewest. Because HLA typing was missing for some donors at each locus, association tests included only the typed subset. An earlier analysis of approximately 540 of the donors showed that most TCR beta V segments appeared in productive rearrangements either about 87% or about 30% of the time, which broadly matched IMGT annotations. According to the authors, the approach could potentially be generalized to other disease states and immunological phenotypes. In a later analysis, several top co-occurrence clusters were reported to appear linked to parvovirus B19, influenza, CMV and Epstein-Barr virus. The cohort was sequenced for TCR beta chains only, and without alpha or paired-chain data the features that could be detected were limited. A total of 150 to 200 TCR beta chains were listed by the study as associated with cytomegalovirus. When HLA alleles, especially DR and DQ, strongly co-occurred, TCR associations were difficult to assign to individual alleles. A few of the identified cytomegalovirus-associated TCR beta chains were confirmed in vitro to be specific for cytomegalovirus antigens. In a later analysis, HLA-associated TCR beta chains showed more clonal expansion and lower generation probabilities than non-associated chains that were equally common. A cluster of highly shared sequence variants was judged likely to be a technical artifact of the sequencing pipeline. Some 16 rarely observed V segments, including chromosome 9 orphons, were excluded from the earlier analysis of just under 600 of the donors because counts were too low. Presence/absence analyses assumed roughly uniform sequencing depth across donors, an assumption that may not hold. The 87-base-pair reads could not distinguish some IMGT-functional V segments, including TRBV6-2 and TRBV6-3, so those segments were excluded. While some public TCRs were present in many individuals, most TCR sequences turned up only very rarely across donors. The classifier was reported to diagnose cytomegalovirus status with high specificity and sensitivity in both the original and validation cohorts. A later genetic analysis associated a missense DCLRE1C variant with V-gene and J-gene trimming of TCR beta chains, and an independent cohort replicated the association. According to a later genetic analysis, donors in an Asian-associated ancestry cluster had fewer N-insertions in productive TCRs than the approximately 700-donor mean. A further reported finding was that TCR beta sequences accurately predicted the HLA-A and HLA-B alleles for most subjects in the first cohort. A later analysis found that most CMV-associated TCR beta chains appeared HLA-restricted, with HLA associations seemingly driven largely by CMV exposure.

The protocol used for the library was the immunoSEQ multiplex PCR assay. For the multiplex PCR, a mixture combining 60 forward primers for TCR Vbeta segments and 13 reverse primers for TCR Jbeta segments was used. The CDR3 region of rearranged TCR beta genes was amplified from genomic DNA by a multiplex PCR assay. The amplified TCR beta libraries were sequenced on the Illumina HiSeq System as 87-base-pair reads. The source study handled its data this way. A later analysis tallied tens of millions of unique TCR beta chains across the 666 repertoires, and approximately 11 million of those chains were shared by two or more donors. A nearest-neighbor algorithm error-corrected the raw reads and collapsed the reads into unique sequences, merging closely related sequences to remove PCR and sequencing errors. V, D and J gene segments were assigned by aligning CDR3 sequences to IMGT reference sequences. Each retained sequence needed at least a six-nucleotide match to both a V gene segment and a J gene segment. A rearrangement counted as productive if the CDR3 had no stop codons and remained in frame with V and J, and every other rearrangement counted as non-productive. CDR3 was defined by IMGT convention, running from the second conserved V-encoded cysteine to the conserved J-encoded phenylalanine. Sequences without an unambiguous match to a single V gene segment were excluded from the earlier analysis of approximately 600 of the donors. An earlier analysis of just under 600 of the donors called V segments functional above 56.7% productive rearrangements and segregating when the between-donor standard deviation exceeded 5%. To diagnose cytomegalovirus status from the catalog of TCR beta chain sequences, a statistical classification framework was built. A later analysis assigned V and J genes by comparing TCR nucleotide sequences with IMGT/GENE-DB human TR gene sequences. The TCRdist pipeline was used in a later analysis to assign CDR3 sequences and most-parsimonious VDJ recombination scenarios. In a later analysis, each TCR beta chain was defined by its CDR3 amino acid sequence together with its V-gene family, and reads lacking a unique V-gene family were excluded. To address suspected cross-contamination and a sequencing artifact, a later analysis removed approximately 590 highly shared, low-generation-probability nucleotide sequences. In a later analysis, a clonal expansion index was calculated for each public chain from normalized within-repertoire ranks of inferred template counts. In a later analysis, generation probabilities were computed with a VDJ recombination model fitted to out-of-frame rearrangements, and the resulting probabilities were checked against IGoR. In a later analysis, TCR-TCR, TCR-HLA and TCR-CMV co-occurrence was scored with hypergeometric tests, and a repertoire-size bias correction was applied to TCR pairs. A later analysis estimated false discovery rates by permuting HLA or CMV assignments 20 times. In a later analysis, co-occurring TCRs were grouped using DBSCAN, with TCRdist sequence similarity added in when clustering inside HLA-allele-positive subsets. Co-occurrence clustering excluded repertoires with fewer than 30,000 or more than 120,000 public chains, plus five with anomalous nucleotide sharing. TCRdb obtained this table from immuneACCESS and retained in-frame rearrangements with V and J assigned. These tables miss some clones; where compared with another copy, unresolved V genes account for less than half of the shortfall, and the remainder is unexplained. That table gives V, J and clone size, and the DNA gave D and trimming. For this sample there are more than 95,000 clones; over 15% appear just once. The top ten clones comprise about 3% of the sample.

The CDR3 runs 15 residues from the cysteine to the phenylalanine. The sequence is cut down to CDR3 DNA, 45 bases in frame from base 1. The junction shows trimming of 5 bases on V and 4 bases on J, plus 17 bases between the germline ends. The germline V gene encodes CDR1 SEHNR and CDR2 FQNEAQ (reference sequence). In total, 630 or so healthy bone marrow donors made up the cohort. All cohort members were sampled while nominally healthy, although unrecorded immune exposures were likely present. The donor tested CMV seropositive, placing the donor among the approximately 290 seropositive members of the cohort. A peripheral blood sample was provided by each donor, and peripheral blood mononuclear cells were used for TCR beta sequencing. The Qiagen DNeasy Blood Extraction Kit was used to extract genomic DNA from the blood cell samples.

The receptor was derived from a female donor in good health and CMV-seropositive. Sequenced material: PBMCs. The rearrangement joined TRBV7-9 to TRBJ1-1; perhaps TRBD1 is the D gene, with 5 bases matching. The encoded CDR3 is CASSAHPGQGTEAFF. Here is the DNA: TGTGCCAGCAGCGCGCACCCAGGGCAGGGCACTGAAGCTTTCTTT.